The 31 T cell receptor beta chains below come from one sample, sequenced in a study of cytomegalovirus exposure and HLA in healthy donors. It was with 60 Vbeta and 13 Jbeta primers that the PCR ran. Assay used: immunoSEQ multiplex PCR; TCRdb lists only in-frame clones, some missing. This repertoire includes 100,000 to 150,000 clones. Input material: PBMCs. Source of these receptors: a man aged 30 to 45 in good health and CMV-seronegative.

The rearrangement links TRBV7-9 to TRBJ2-4; 7 bases agree with TRBD2. The J segment lost 4 bases and the V segment lost 1 base, leaving 10 bases of the junction unmatched. The germline V gene has CDR1 SEHNR and CDR2 FQNEAQ (reference sequence). The CDR3 spans 17 residues. The CDR3 DNA reads TGTGCCAGCAGCTTAGATGCCAGCGGGATCATAAAAAACATTCAGTACTTC. Its translation is CASSLDASGIIKNIQYF.

J is TRBJ2-3 and V is TRBV9; 8 positions match TRBD2. J was trimmed by 0 bases and V by 0 bases; bases with no gene match: 3. The CDR3 is 16 residues long. Germline-derived CDR1 and CDR2 are SGDLS and YYNGEE. DNA for the CDR3: TGTGCCAGCAGCGTAGTCGGCGGGGGGAGCACAGATACGCAGTATTTT. It is translated as CASSVVGGGSTDTQYF.

This chain joins TRBV18 and TRBJ2-7; D is possibly TRBD1 (6 bases). The CDR3 runs to 14 residues. Germline V gene data show CDR1 as KGHSH and CDR2 as LQKENI. V lost 3 bases, J lost 1 base, and 10 bases lay in between. CDR3 region: CASSPGRGSYEQYF. In nucleotides, the CDR3 is TGTGCCAGCTCACCCGGCAGGGGATCCTACGAGCAGTACTTC.

This chain uses TRBV6-1 with TRBJ2-1, with D possibly being TRBD1 (7 bases). Germline CDR1 is MNHNS and CDR2 is SASEGT. The V gene lost 3 bases and the J gene lost 5 bases, with 29 bases spanning the gap. CDR3 length: 20 residues. This CDR3 is CASSDFSLRGWDRNHNEQFF. As DNA, the CDR3 is TGTGCCAGCAGTGATTTTTCCCTCCGGGGGTGGGACAGAAATCACAATGAGCAGTTCTTC.

The chain has TRBV5-1 and TRBJ1-1; perhaps TRBD1 as D (5 bases). Trimming took off 3 bases at V and 4 bases at J, with 16 bases between the two ends. In germline, CDR1 is SGHRS, CDR2 YFSETQ. The CDR3 loop spans 15 amino acids. CDR3: CASSSATNQGTEAFF. The CDR3 DNA sequence: TGCGCCAGCAGCTCCGCCACGAATCAGGGCACTGAAGCTTTCTTT.

The chain joins TRBV7-9 to TRBJ2-7, with D tentatively TRBD1 (5 bases). The CDR3 is made up of 15 amino acids. V lost 5 bases and J lost 3, with 17 bases in between. The V gene's germline CDR1 is SEHNR and CDR2 FQNEAQ (reference sequence). The CDR3 region has the DNA TGTGCCAGCAGCGTAACAGGCGGTTCGGGCTACGAGCAGTACTTC. It encodes CASSVTGGSGYEQYF.

The V gene is TRBV28, the J gene TRBJ1-3; possibly TRBD1 for D (5 bases). Germline lookup yields CDR1 MDHEN and CDR2 SYDVKM. This CDR3 comprises 15 residues. Trimming took 3 bases from V and 0 from J, leaving 9 bases between them. The CDR3 nucleotides are TGTGCCAGCAGTTTGACAGCTGACTCTGGAAACACCATATATTTT. This codes for CASSLTADSGNTIYF.

The rearrangement uses TRBV10-2 and TRBJ2-5, with D unresolved. The J call is doubtful: the DNA matches TRBJ2-7 better. CDR1 is WSHSY, CDR2 SAAADI, per germline. The CDR3 consists of 13 residues. DNA for the CDR3: TGCGCCAGCAGGGTCGGGTCTACCTACGAGCAGTACTTC. Protein product: CASRVGSTYEQYF.

The DNA of the CDR3 is TGTGCCAGCTCCGAGCGGGAAGACTACGAGCAGTACTTC. Protein sequence: CASSEREDYEQYF. This chain joins TRBV6-4 and TRBJ2-7, with 7 bases aligning to TRBD2. V trimming: 8 bases; J trimming: 3 bases; junction bases outside the gene matches: 7. This CDR3 has 13 amino acids. Germline CDR1 reads MRHNA; CDR2 reads SNTAGT.

This chain uses TRBV11-2 with TRBJ1-1, with 9 bases lining up with TRBD1. This CDR3 comprises 16 residues. Germline lookup yields CDR1 SGHAT and CDR2 FQNNGV. V dropped 5 bases and J dropped 6; count of bases not matched to a gene: 13. CDR3 amino acids: CASSPGTGSGPAEAFF. DNA of the CDR3: TGTGCCAGCAGCCCGGGGACAGGGAGCGGTCCGGCTGAAGCTTTCTTT.

The chain joins TRBV6-1 to TRBJ2-1; 8 bases align to TRBD2. This CDR3 region has 15 residues. V gave up 4 bases and J gave up 5 bases; unmatched junction bases: 7. Germline V gene data show CDR1 as MNHNS and CDR2 as SASEGT. CDR3 sequence: CASSVTAGANNEQFF. CDR3 in DNA: TGTGCCAGCAGTGTCACAGCGGGAGCCAACAATGAGCAGTTCTTC.

The gene calls are TRBV2 and TRBJ1-6; maybe TRBD1 (6 bases). V was pared by 7 bases and J by 9 bases, with 16 bases between. The CDR3 is made up of 14 amino acids. Germline V lookup: CDR1 SNHLY, CDR2 FYNNEI. The DNA of the CDR3 is TGTGCCAGCATATCCGACAGGCTGGGTTCACCCCTCCACTTT. This encodes CASISDRLGSPLHF.

The J gene is TRBJ2-2, the V gene TRBV28, with 7 bases that match TRBD2. Germline CDR1 reads MDHEN; CDR2 reads SYDVKM. The CDR3 has 14 residues. The CDR3 protein is CAARASGNTGELFF. Here the CDR3 DNA reads TGTGCGGCGAGAGCTAGCGGGAACACCGGGGAGCTGTTTTTT.

The chain has TRBV11-3 and TRBJ2-3; D may be TRBD1 (5 bases). Between the trimmed V and J ends, which lost 4 bases and 8 bases, there was a span of 10 bases. This CDR3 region has 12 residues. The germline CDR1 and CDR2 sequences are SGHNT and YENEEA. CDR3 sequence reads: CASSSRGGTQYF. In nucleotides, the CDR3 is TGTGCCAGCAGCTCAAGGGGCGGTACGCAGTATTTT.

This rearrangement joins TRBV14 to TRBJ2-3, with D perhaps TRBD2 (5 bases). V shed 0 bases and J shed 1 base, with 11 bases lying between them. This CDR3 has 16 amino acids. CDR1 is SGHDN and CDR2 is FVKESK in the germline V gene. The CDR3, as DNA: TGTGCCAGCAGCCAAGATCCCGGGATAGGCACAGATACGCAGTATTTT. Protein product: CASSQDPGIGTDTQYF.

This chain uses TRBV5-5 with TRBJ1-1; a possible D gene is TRBD1 (6 bases). This CDR3 spans 15 amino acids. From germline, CDR1 is SGHKS and CDR2 YYEKEE (reference sequence). V was pared by 3 bases and J by 4 bases, with 16 bases between. The DNA for the CDR3 is TGTGCCAGCAGCTATGACACCGGGACATCCACTGAAGCTTTCTTT. The encoded protein is CASSYDTGTSTEAFF.

The chain links TRBV15 to TRBJ2-3; a weak D match, TRBD2 (6 bases). This CDR3 contains 14 residues. The V end lost 3 bases, the J end lost 7 bases, and 14 bases lay between the germline ends. Per the germline V gene, CDR1 is LNHNV and CDR2 is YYDKDF (reference sequence). CDR3 sequence: CATSRGLTLNTQYF. CDR3 sequence (DNA): TGTGCCACCAGCAGGGGACTTACACTCAATACGCAGTATTTT.

The V and J genes are TRBV2 and TRBJ2-7; D possibly corresponds to TRBD1 (6 bases). This CDR3 region has 13 residues. The germline CDR1 and CDR2 sequences are SNHLY and FYNNEI. Deletions cut 4 bases from V and 5 bases from J, with 12 bases between. The CDR3 nucleotides read TGTGCCAGCAGTGTTGGACAGCTCCACGAGCAGTACTTC. Its translation is CASSVGQLHEQYF.

The rearrangement uses TRBV19 and TRBJ2-1; 7 nucleotides line up with TRBD1. Germline assignment: CDR1 LNHDA and CDR2 SQIVND (reference sequence). The CDR3 consists of 15 residues. Trimming removed 3 bases from V and 4 bases from J; junction bases left unmatched: 6. CDR3 sequence reads: CASSIMQGVYNEQFF. For the CDR3, the DNA is TGTGCCAGTAGTATTATGCAGGGGGTATACAATGAGCAGTTCTTC.

The V gene is TRBV2, the J gene TRBJ1-5, with D tentatively TRBD1 (5 bases). Germline CDR1 reads SNHLY; CDR2 reads FYNNEI. The V end was cut by 8 bases, the J end by 0 bases, with 23 bases between. The CDR3 length is 18 residues. CDR3 nucleotide sequence: TGTGCCAGCGACTCAGGAAGACAGCCCGAATTTAGCAATCAGCCCCAGCATTTT. Amino acids: CASDSGRQPEFSNQPQHF.

The J gene is TRBJ2-7, the V gene TRBV29-1, with TRBD1 matching 9 bases. Per germline, CDR1 SQVTM and CDR2 ANQGSEA. V was clipped by 4 bases and J by 2 bases; unmatched bases: 3. The CDR3 runs 13 residues. The CDR3 nucleotides are TGCAGCGTTGGGGACAGGGCTACCTACGAGCAGTACTTC. Residues: CSVGDRATYEQYF.

V is TRBV28 and J is TRBJ2-1, with D possibly being TRBD2 (5 bases). The length of the CDR3 is 15 residues. The V end was cut by 3 bases, the J end by 2 bases, with 11 bases between. Germline V CDR1 and CDR2: MDHEN, SYDVKM. The CDR3 is CASSFLGGPYNEQFF. The CDR3 DNA follows: TGTGCCAGCAGTTTTTTAGGAGGCCCCTACAATGAGCAGTTCTTC. Based on the CDR3 plus reference TRBV28 and TRBJ2-1, the full variable domain is DVKVTQSSRYLVKRTGEKVFLECVQDMDHENMFWYRQDPGLGLRLIYFSYDVKMKEKGDIPEGYSVSREKKERFSLILESASTNQTSMYLCASSFLGGPYNEQFFGPGTRLTVL.

The rearrangement uses TRBV6-5 and TRBJ2-7, with D possibly matching TRBD2 (5 bases). V was clipped by 5 bases and J by 3 bases, with 8 bases between them. This CDR3 has 12 amino acids. Germline CDR1 is MNHEY and CDR2 is SVGAGI. The CDR3 DNA follows: TGTGCCAGCAGTACCCGGGACTACGAGCAGTACTTC. Protein: CASSTRDYEQYF.

The rearrangement joins TRBV29-1 to TRBJ1-1; D gene uncertain. V dropped 5 bases and J dropped 4 bases, with 5 bases sitting between them. This CDR3 has 10 amino acids. The germline gives CDR1 SQVTM, CDR2 ANQGSEA. CDR3 residues: CSVIFTEAFF. The CDR3 nucleotides read TGCAGCGTTATATTCACTGAAGCTTTCTTT.

The J gene is TRBJ1-1, the V gene TRBV28, with a weak D call TRBD1 (6 bases). The V end lost 7 bases, the J end lost 0 bases, and 15 bases lay between the germline ends. Germline CDR1 and CDR2: MDHEN and SYDVKM. The CDR3 contains 15 residues. The CDR3 DNA reads as TGTGCCAGCAAAAGGGGACAATCCTTGAACACTGAAGCTTTCTTT. This gives the protein CASKRGQSLNTEAFF.

The genes are TRBV2 and TRBJ2-2; D is possibly TRBD1 (6 bases). CDR3 length equals 14 residues. Germline V gene data show CDR1 as SNHLY and CDR2 as FYNNEI. Trimming left V 6 bases short and J 3 bases short, with 11 bases between. The CDR3 here is CASSGTRDTGELFF. The CDR3 DNA reads as TGTGCCAGCAGCGGGACACGGGACACCGGGGAGCTGTTTTTT.

V is TRBV18 and J is TRBJ1-1; TRBD1 is a possible D gene (6 bases). Germline V gene sequence: CDR1 KGHSH, CDR2 LQKENI. CDR3 size: 14 residues. The V end lost 2 bases, the J end lost 4 bases, and 11 bases lay between the germline ends. CDR3 DNA: TGTGCCAGCTCACCATCAGGGGTAGGCACTGAAGCTTTCTTT. Its protein is CASSPSGVGTEAFF.

The J gene is TRBJ2-7, the V gene TRBV5-6; TRBD1 is a possible D gene (5 bases). Looked up from germline, CDR1 is SGHDT and CDR2 is YYEEEE. Trimming stripped 6 bases from V and 2 bases from J, with 12 bases between. This CDR3 is built from 13 residues. The CDR3 is CASNYKGTYEQYF. The CDR3 nucleotides are TGTGCCAGCAACTATAAGGGGACCTACGAGCAGTACTTC.

The rearrangement links TRBV5-4 to TRBJ2-1; 7 bases line up with TRBD2. Germline assignment: CDR1 SGHNT and CDR2 YYREEE (reference sequence). The CDR3 runs to 17 residues. Trimming removed 4 bases from V and 4 bases from J; junction bases left unmatched: 14. The CDR3 spells CASSPKTKPGGYNEQFF. Written as DNA, the CDR3 is TGTGCCAGCAGCCCGAAAACGAAACCGGGGGGATACAATGAGCAGTTCTTC.

The genes are TRBV10-2 and TRBJ2-7, with D tentatively TRBD2 (5 bases). Trimming left V 7 bases short and J 3 bases short, with 10 bases between. The V gene's germline CDR1 is WSHSY and CDR2 SAAADI. The CDR3 totals 12 residues. CDR3 region: CASKGGLYEQYF. The CDR3 nucleotides are TGCGCCAGCAAGGGCGGACTCTACGAGCAGTACTTC.

This rearrangement joins TRBV4-1 to TRBJ2-3, with unresolved D. The CDR3 extends over 15 amino acids. Trimming took 1 base from V and 4 from J, leaving 12 bases between them. From germline, CDR1 is MGHRA and CDR2 YSYEKL. For the CDR3, the DNA is TGCGCCAGCAGCCAAGTGGCCCATACCCCAGATACGCAGTATTTT. This translates into CASSQVAHTPDTQYF.